This entry describes one T cell receptor beta chain. Its matching antigen is unknown. This CDR3 is built from 15 residues. The V end was cut by 0 bases, the J end by 2 bases, with 10 bases between. From germline, CDR1 is MNHEY and CDR2 SMNVEV (reference sequence). The sample originates from a study of blood T cells in healthy people across ages. Alongside a J-beta primer mix, a sample-barcoded 5' primer served in a second PCR lasting about 7 to 12 cycles. TCRdb reprocessed the 5' RACE reads via MiXCR and lists one record per CDR3 protein. Of some 1.4 million distinct CDR3 sequences in the sample, roughly 40% are singletons; the top ten hold 7.9%. Whole-study findings and limits: The study found more naive CD4+ cells and higher diversity in long-lived than aged donors.

Each donor supplied about 9.6 milliliters of peripheral blood. The TCR was taken from a woman in her late teens or twenties in good health. The V call is TRBV27, the J call TRBJ1-1; no definite D call. Sequencing was done on a sample of blood. DNA for the CDR3: TGTGCCAGCAGTTTATCGAGTGTGGGAAACACTGAAGCTTTCTTT. Translated, it gives CASSLSSVGNTEAFF.